One and the same sample provided the 3 T cell receptor beta chains below, sequenced in a study of a mutant IDH1 vaccine in newly diagnosed glioma. Time point: week 11, during vaccination. Each dose delivered 300 ug of mutant IDH1 20-mer peptide subcutaneously with imiquimod. The antigens of these receptors remain unknown. Assay used: immunoSEQ multiplex PCR; TCRdb lists only in-frame clones, some missing. The table has about 40,000 clones, around 83% seen once. The material sequenced was PBMCs, taken from a glioma patient whose treatment included an IDH1 peptide vaccine. These receptors all stem from a man aged 35-49 years with glioma.

This rearrangement joins TRBV13 to TRBJ2-3, with TRBD2 matching over 10 bases. The germline V gene encodes CDR1 PRHDT and CDR2 FYEKMQ (reference sequence). CDR3 size: 16 residues. V was clipped by 4 bases and J by 1 base; unmatched bases: 5. CDR3 loop: CASSSPGTSGTDTQYF. DNA for the CDR3: TGTGCCAGCAGCTCCCCCGGGACTAGCGGCACAGATACGCAGTATTTT.

About this clone: An end of the junction differs from the germline gene, which may be a read error. The V and J genes are TRBV7-7 and TRBJ2-2; 9 bases map to TRBD2. The CDR3 runs to 16 residues. The germline V gene encodes CDR1 SSHAT and CDR2 FNYEAQ (reference sequence). Written as DNA, the CDR3 is TGTGCTAGCAGCTTAGTTAGCGGGAGCAGCACCGGGGAGCTGTTTTTT. This translates into CASSLVSGSSTGELFF.

The chain links TRBV18 to TRBJ2-2; TRBD1 might be the D (6 bases). CDR1 is KGHSH, CDR2 LQKENI, per germline. The CDR3 covers 14 residues. V gave up 5 bases and J gave up 3 bases, with 10 bases separating them. CDR3 nucleotides: TGTGCCAGCTCAAAACGGACAGACACCGGGGAGCTGTTTTTT. Its translation: CASSKRTDTGELFF.